This T cell receptor beta chain was found in a study of shared clonotypes between healthy human individuals. The V end was cut by 3 bases, the J end by 11 bases, with 10 bases between. The length of the CDR3 is 12 residues. Germline CDR1 and CDR2: MNHNS and SASEGT. Libraries were prepared by immunoSEQ multiplex PCR; TCRdb keeps only in-frame clonotypes and omits some of them. The profile shows over 850,000 clones, around 82% of them singletons. Sequenced material: memory CD4+ T cells from PBMCs. Subset: CD45RA-negative fraction. The clonotype was recovered from a man between 18 and 35 years old in good health. Some clones in this sample may be carry-over from other donors' samples. The chain joins TRBV6-1 to TRBJ1-4; possibly TRBD1 for D (6 bases). The DNA of the CDR3 is TGTGCCAGCAGTGAGGCAGGGGCGAAACTGTTTTTT. Translating it yields CASSEAGAKLFF.